The 6 T cell receptor beta chains reported below all come from one sample, sequenced in a study of blood T cell repertoires in COVID-19. The repertoire was sequenced with immunoSEQ multiplex PCR; TCRdb's copy has only in-frame clones and lacks some. The table lists a few hundred thousand clones, around 82% of them singletons. Specimen: peripheral blood. The receptors originated from a person aged 70 to 85 with COVID-19, enrolled during active disease.

The genes are TRBV24-1 and TRBJ2-2; 7 bases match TRBD1. Per germline, CDR1 KGHDR and CDR2 SFDVKD. The trim removed 8 bases at V and 0 bases at J, leaving 5 bases unmatched. This CDR3 contains 15 residues. The CDR3 DNA sequence: TGTGCCACCAATCAGGGGGAAACGAACACCGGGGAGCTGTTTTTT. The encoded protein is CATNQGETNTGELFF.

V usage is TRBV7-2 and J usage is TRBJ2-3, with a tentative D call TRBD2 (6 bases). V shed 5 bases and J shed 2 bases, with 11 bases lying between them. The CDR3 extends over 14 amino acids. Germline loops: CDR1 SGHTA, CDR2 FQGNSA. The CDR3 region is CASSPRGYTDTQYF. In DNA form, the CDR3 reads TGTGCCAGCAGCCCCCGGGGGTACACAGATACGCAGTATTTT.

The chain has TRBV18 and TRBJ2-7; possible D gene TRBD1, 5 bases. Deletions cut 4 bases from V and 0 bases from J, with 13 bases between. The CDR3 is made up of 15 amino acids. CDR1 and CDR2 from the germline V gene are KGHSH and LQKENI. The CDR3 sequence is CASSQGPESSYEQYF. CDR3 in DNA: TGTGCCAGCTCACAGGGGCCCGAAAGCTCCTACGAGCAGTACTTC.

The chain employs TRBV5-6 and TRBJ1-5; D remains ambiguous. CDR1 SGHDT and CDR2 YYEEEE come from the germline V gene. Trimming removed 2 bases at V and 4 bases at J, with 7 bases between. The CDR3 is 13 residues long. As DNA, the CDR3 is TGTGCCAGCAGCTTTCTAGGTAATCAGCCCCAGCATTTT. Its protein is CASSFLGNQPQHF.

The chain joins TRBV20-1 to TRBJ2-5; possible D gene TRBD1, 6 bases. Germline V gene lookup returns CDR1 DFQATT and CDR2 SNEGSKA (reference sequence). V was clipped by 3 bases and J by 3 bases, with 11 bases between them. This CDR3 has 13 residues. This CDR3 reads CSASYGGEETQYF. CDR3 in DNA: TGCAGTGCTAGTTATGGGGGCGAAGAGACCCAGTACTTC.

This clone was seen a single time. V and J are TRBV12-3 or TRBV12-4 and TRBJ1-2; D remains unclear. The CDR3 consists of 13 residues. The germline V and J ends were trimmed by 5 bases and 5 bases, with 12 bases remaining between them. CDR3 nucleotide sequence: TGTGCCAGCAGTCGGGAGCGTAAATATGGCTACACCTTC. This translates into CASSRERKYGYTF.